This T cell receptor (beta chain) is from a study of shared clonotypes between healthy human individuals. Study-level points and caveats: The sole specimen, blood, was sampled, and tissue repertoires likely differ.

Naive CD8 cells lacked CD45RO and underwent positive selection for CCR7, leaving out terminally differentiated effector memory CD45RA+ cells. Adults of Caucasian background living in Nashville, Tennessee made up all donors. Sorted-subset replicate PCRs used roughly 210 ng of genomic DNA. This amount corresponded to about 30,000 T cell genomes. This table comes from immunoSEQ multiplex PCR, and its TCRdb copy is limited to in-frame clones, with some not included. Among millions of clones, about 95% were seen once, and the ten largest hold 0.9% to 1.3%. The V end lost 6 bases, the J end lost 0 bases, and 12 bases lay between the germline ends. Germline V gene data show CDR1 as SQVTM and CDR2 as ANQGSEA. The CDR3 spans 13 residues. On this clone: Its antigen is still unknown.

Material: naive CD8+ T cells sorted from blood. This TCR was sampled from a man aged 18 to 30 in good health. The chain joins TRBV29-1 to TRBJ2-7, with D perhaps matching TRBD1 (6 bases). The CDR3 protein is CSVVKGDSYEQYF. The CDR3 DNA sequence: TGCAGCGTAGTAAAGGGGGACTCCTACGAGCAGTACTTC.